One and the same sample provided the 15 T cell receptor beta chains below, sequenced in a study of T cell responses to AZD1222 COVID-19 vaccine. Clones were read by immunoSEQ multiplex PCR, and TCRdb kept only the in-frame ones, dropping some. There are around 200,000 clones in the sample; around 93% occur only once, and around 0.98% lies in the top ten. Sequencing used peripheral blood, obtained 28 days after the second dose of the MenACWY control vaccine. Source of these receptors: an adult who received the MenACWY meningococcal vaccine as a control.

This sequence joins TRBV19 and TRBJ1-1, with D unclear. This CDR3 comprises 14 residues. The ends were cut back, 4 bases at V and 3 bases at J, with 12 bases in the middle. CDR1 and CDR2 from the germline V gene are LNHDA and SQIVND (reference sequence). The CDR3 nucleotides are TGTGCCAGTAGTAGCCGGCTTTCAGACACTGAAGCTTTCTTT. Its protein is CASSSRLSDTEAFF. Full variable domain (rest looked up from reference TRBV19 and TRBJ1-1): DGGITQSPKYLFRKEGQNVTLSCEQNLNHDAMYWYRQDPGQGLRLIYYSQIVNDFQKGDIAEGYSVSREKKESFPLTVTSAQKNPTAFYLCASSSRLSDTEAFFGQGTRLTVV.

V gene TRBV7-9 combines with J gene TRBJ2-1; possibly TRBD1 for D (6 bases). The CDR3 consists of 12 residues. CDR1 and CDR2 (germline): SEHNR, FQNEAQ (reference sequence). V shed 5 bases and J shed 9 bases, with 11 bases lying between them. In nucleotides, the CDR3 is TGTGCCAGCAGCCCCAGGGGTATTGAGCAGTTCTTC. This translates into CASSPRGIEQFF.

This clone was seen a single time. The chain employs TRBV5-1 and TRBJ2-3, with 7 bases that match TRBD1. The CDR3 covers 14 residues. The V segment lost 4 bases and the J segment 2 bases; nucleotides outside the gene matches: 4. CDR1 SGHRS and CDR2 YFSETQ come from the germline V gene. CDR3 sequence (DNA): TGCGCCAGCAGCAGGGGGACAGCCACAGATACGCAGTATTTT. Protein product: CASSRGTATDTQYF.

The chain recombines TRBV9 with TRBJ2-1; D unresolved. Germline values: CDR1 SGDLS, CDR2 YYNGEE. V was trimmed by 0 bases and J by 9 bases, leaving 7 bases between them. The CDR3 contains 12 residues. DNA of the CDR3: TGTGCCAGCAGCGTAGGTAGTGGTGAGCAGTTCTTC. Amino acid sequence: CASSVGSGEQFF. Based on the CDR3 plus reference TRBV9 and TRBJ2-1, the full variable domain is DSGVTQTPKHLITATGQRVTLRCSPRSGDLSVYWYQQSLDQGLQFLIQYYNGEERAKGNILERFSAQQFPDLHSELNLSSLELGDSALYFCASSVGSGEQFFGPGTRLTVL.

The CDR3 loop is CASSGTRADEQFF. The CDR3 DNA reads TGTGCCAGCAGTGGCACAAGGGCCGACGAGCAGTTCTTC. The rearrangement joins TRBV6-4 to TRBJ2-1; no clear D. Trimming took off 4 bases at V and 10 bases at J, with 14 bases between the two ends. Germline V lookup: CDR1 MRHNA, CDR2 SNTAGT. The CDR3 totals 13 residues.

This clone was counted between two and nine times. The chain is built from TRBV10-3 and TRBJ1-2; the D is unclear. Germline V gives CDR1 ENHRY, CDR2 SYGVKD. V lost 11 bases and J 4 bases, leaving 35 bases between the germline ends. The CDR3 is made up of 19 amino acids. The CDR3: CAPDSLRNRPPGGSYGYTF. CDR3 nucleotides: TGTGCCCCGGACTCACTACGAAATCGTCCTCCGGGTGGATCCTATGGCTACACCTTC.

The chain combines TRBV18 with TRBJ1-5, with D uncertain. This CDR3 region has 13 residues. Trimming removed 2 bases at V and 5 bases at J, with 7 bases between. From germline, CDR1 is KGHSH and CDR2 LQKENI. The CDR3 bases are TGTGCCAGCTCACCAGGCCAGGATCAGCCCCAGCATTTT. Translating gives CASSPGQDQPQHF.

The rearrangement uses TRBV7-9 and TRBJ2-6, with TRBD2 identical over 10 bases. Unmatched junction bases numbered 7, after V lost 5 bases and J lost 0 bases. The CDR3 loop spans 18 amino acids. CDR1 and CDR2 (germline): SEHNR, FQNEAQ (reference sequence). CDR3 region: CASSPLAGRFSGANVLTF. CDR3 sequence (DNA): TGTGCCAGCAGCCCACTAGCGGGGCGCTTCTCTGGGGCCAACGTCCTGACTTTC.

There are a few counts of this clone. V and J are TRBV7-2 and TRBJ1-6; D uncertain. The V end lost 5 bases, the J end lost 7 bases, and 15 bases lay between the germline ends. The CDR3 is made up of 15 amino acids. The germline CDR1 and CDR2 sequences are SGHTA and FQGNSA. CDR3 in amino acids: CASSPLPRGNSPLHF. The DNA of the CDR3 is TGTGCCAGCAGCCCACTCCCCCGAGGGAATTCACCCCTCCACTTT. The full variable domain, in which reference TRBV7-2 and TRBJ1-6 provide the parts outside the CDR3, is GAGVSQSPSNKVTEKGKDVELRCDPISGHTALYWYRQSLGQGLEFLIYFQGNSAPDKSGLPSDRFSAERTGGSVSTLTIQRTQQEDSAVYLCASSPLPRGNSPLHFGNGTRLTVT.

The V gene is TRBV7-2, the J gene TRBJ1-1, with a possible D match to TRBD1 (6 bases). The CDR3 is 15 residues long. V dropped 5 bases and J dropped 4 bases, with 17 bases sitting between them. Germline loops: CDR1 SGHTA, CDR2 FQGNSA. The CDR3 DNA reads as TGTGCCAGCAGCGAGAAGGGGGGCGCAGGCACTGAAGCTTTCTTT. Translation: CASSEKGGAGTEAFF.

This sequence joins TRBV6-2 or TRBV6-3 and TRBJ1-2; D possibly corresponds to TRBD1 (6 bases). Trimming pared 2 bases from V and 3 bases from J, leaving 13 bases between. From germline, CDR1 is MNHEY and CDR2 SVGEGT. CDR3 length equals 15 residues. The CDR3 DNA reads TGTGCCAGCAGTTACCCGGAAGGGGGAGACTATGGCTACACCTTC. Encoded protein: CASSYPEGGDYGYTF.

V usage is TRBV9 and J usage is TRBJ1-1; no firm D call. This CDR3 contains 15 residues. Germline CDR1 is SGDLS and CDR2 is YYNGEE. The V end was cut by 4 bases, the J end by 0 bases, with 13 bases between. CDR3 nucleotide sequence: TGTGCCAGCAGCTCAAGACACGGATTGAACACTGAAGCTTTCTTT. It specifies CASSSRHGLNTEAFF.

This rearrangement joins TRBV11-3 to TRBJ1-1; TRBD1 is a possible D gene (5 bases). The CDR3 consists of 13 residues. Germline loops: CDR1 SGHNT, CDR2 YENEEA. The V and J ends lost 3 bases and 3 bases respectively, with 8 bases between them. CDR3 sequence (DNA): TGTGCCAGCAGCTTGCAGGGCTACACTGAAGCTTTCTTT. Translation: CASSLQGYTEAFF. The full variable domain, completed using reference TRBV11-3 and TRBJ1-1, is EAGVVQSPRYKIIEKKQPVAFWCNPISGHNTLYWYLQNLGQGPELLIRYENEEAVDDSQLPKDRFSAERLKGVDSTLKIQPAELGDSAVYLCASSLQGYTEAFFGQGTRLTVV.

The gene calls are TRBV19 and TRBJ1-1, with a tentative D call TRBD1 (6 bases). CDR3 length: 15 amino acids. With 6 bases removed from V and 4 bases from J, the gap between germline ends came to 18 bases. Germline V gene sequence: CDR1 LNHDA, CDR2 SQIVND (reference sequence). CDR3 DNA: TGTGCCAGTAGCTATCCAGGGGCGGGACGCACTGAAGCTTTCTTT. Translated: CASSYPGAGRTEAFF.

This sequence joins TRBV3-1 (or the pseudogene TRBV3-2) and TRBJ2-1, with 10 bases fitting TRBD2. The ends lost 1 base at V and 6 bases at J; junction bases unmatched: 9. The CDR3 loop spans 17 amino acids. Germline CDR1 and CDR2: LGHDT and YNNKEL (reference sequence). In DNA form, the CDR3 reads TGTGCCAGCAGCCAAGTTATAGGGACTAGCGTTGTCAATGAGCAGTTCTTC. Residues: CASSQVIGTSVVNEQFF.